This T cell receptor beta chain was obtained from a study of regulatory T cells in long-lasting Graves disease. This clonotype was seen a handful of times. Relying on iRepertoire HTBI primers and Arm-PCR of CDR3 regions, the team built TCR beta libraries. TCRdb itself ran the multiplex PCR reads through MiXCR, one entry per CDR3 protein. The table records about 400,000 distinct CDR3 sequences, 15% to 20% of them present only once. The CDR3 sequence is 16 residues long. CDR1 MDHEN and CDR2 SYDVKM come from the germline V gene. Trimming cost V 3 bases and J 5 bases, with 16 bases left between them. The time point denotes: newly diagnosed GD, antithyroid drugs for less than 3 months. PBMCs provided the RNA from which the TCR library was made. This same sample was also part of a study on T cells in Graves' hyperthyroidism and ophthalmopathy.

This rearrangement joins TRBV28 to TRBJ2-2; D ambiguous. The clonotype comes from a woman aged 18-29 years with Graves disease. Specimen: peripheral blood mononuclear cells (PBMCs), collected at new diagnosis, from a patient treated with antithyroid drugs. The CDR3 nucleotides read TGTGCCAGCAGTTTGGGTCGGTCATTTCAGACCGGGGAGCTGTTTTTT. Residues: CASSLGRSFQTGELFF.